This T cell receptor beta chain originates from a study of OX40 agonist ivuxolimab in advanced cancers. Study as a whole: Partial responses were achieved by three patients: one hepatocellular carcinoma, two cutaneous melanoma. Study conclusions and caveats: The antigen specificity of the peripheral T cells (those that were expanded) was not determined.

The CDR3 runs to 14 residues. Trimming took 6 bases from V and 5 from J; bases not matched to a gene: 6. Germline V gene lookup returns CDR1 LNHDA and CDR2 SQIVND (reference sequence). Collection of blood occurred at baseline, at cycle 4 day 1, and at cycle 7 day 1. On this clone itself: The antigen remains undetermined.

This table comes from immunoSEQ multiplex PCR, and its TCRdb copy is limited to in-frame clones, with some not included. The sample lists roughly 120,000 clones, approximately 90% seen once, with around 0.84% in the top ten. The receptor was isolated from an adult with an advanced solid tumor such as melanoma, head and neck, liver or kidney cancer. Sequenced material: CD4+ or CD8+ T cells sorted from blood, taken in a trial of the OX40 agonist ivuxolimab. This chain uses TRBV19 with TRBJ2-1; TRBD2 matches at 8 bases. CDR3 amino acids: CASSGTRGDNEQFF. CDR3 bases: TGTGCCAGTAGCGGGACTAGGGGGGACAATGAGCAGTTCTTC.